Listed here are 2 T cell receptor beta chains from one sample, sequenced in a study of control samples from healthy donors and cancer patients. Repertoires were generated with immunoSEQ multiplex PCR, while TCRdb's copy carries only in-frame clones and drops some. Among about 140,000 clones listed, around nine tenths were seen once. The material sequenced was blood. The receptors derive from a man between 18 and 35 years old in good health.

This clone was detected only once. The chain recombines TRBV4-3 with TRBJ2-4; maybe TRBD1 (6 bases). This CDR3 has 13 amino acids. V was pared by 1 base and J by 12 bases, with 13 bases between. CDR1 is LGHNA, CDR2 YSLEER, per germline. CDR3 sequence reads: CASSQARGSAQYF. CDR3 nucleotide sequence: TGCGCCAGCAGCCAAGCCAGGGGTTCAGCTCAGTACTTC.

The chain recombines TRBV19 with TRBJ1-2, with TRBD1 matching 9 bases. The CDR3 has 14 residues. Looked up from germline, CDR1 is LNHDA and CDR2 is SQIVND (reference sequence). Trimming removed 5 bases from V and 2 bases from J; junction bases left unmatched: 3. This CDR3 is CASSLGTGNYGYTF. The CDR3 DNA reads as TGTGCCAGTAGTTTGGGGACAGGGAACTATGGCTACACCTTC.